These T cell receptor beta chains were read from a single sample in a study of CD8 T cells in Susac syndrome. Via MiXCR, TCRdb re-called the immunoSEQ multiplex PCR reads, giving one row per CDR3 protein. The data hold 130,000 or so distinct CDR3 sequences, with around 75% observed a single time. The sequencing sample was made of CD8+ T cells from PBMCs. These TCRs come from a human donor with multiple sclerosis. The CDR3 runs from the conserved cysteine through the conserved F or W. D genes are given only for firm matches. Size is omitted from some rows. Given values are once, few, many or a class for expanded clones.

d_gene	abundance	len	v_gene	j_gene	CDR3nt	CDR3aa
TRBD1	-	12	TRBV28	TRBJ1-2	TGTGCCAGCAGTATCGGACAGGGTCTTCACACCTTC	CASSIGQGLHTF
TRBD2	-	15	TRBV7-9	TRBJ2-1	TGTGCCAGCAGCCTGGGACTAGCGGGAGTCAGTGAGCAGTTCTTC	CASSLGLAGVSEQFF
-	-	19	TRBV12-3/TRBV12-4	TRBJ2-6	TGTGCCAGCAGTTTAGTTAGGGAACGCGCCTCGGCCGGGGCCAACGTCCTGACTTTC	CASSLVRERASAGANVLTF
-	-	11	TRBV29-1	TRBJ1-1	TGCAGCCCACTAAGAGACACTGAAGCTTTCTTT	CSPLRDTEAFF
TRBD2	few	13	TRBV27	TRBJ2-2	TGTGCCAGCAGTTGGGGGGGGTCCGGGGAGCTGTTTTTT	CASSWGGSGELFF
-	few	16	TRBV9	TRBJ2-1	TGTGCCAGCAGCGTAGCTTCGGCAGAGCCCTACAATGAGCAGTTCTTC	CASSVASAEPYNEQFF
-	-	13	TRBV2	TRBJ1-5	TGTGCCAGCGGAGAGGGTAGCAATCAGCCCCAGCATTTT	CASGEGSNQPQHF
-	-	14	TRBV18	TRBJ1-4	TGTGCCAGCTCACCACCGACAGTTAATGAAAAACTGTTTTTT	CASSPPTVNEKLFF
-	once	16	TRBV4-2	TRBJ1-4	TGTGCCAGCAGCCAAGAAGGGGGGGGATCGTCGGGAAAACTGTTTTTT	CASSQEGGGSSGKLFF
-	medium-sized	12	TRBV7-9	TRBJ2-1	TGTGCCAGCAGCTTGCTGAACAATGAGCAGTTCTTC	CASSLLNNEQFF
TRBD2	-	12	TRBV29-1	TRBJ2-7	TGCAGCGTTGAACGGGGGGGCAGCGAGCAGTACTTC	CSVERGGSEQYF
TRBD1	-	13	TRBV2	TRBJ1-2	TGTGCCAGCAGTAGAGGACAGGGCCATGGCTACACCTTC	CASSRGQGHGYTF
TRBD1	-	15	TRBV20-1	TRBJ1-1	TGCAGTGCTAGAGATCGGGGGAGGGGGCAGACTGAAGCTTTCTTT	CSARDRGRGQTEAFF
-	-	13	TRBV9	TRBJ2-1	TGTGCCAGCTCCTTTGCGACTAACTATGAGCAGTTCTTC	CASSFATNYEQFF
-	-	12	TRBV5-6	TRBJ2-1	TGTGCCAGCAGCCAGGAGGACAATGAGCAGTTCTTC	CASSQEDNEQFF
-	-	14	TRBV5-1	TRBJ2-3	TGCGCCAGCACCTCTTACCTGTTCACAGATACGCAGTATTTT	CASTSYLFTDTQYF
-	-	15	TRBV3-1	TRBJ2-2	TGTGCCAGCAGCCCCCTCCCGGCGAACACCGGGGAGCTGTTTTTT	CASSPLPANTGELFF
-	-	14	TRBV29-1	TRBJ2-1	TGCAGCGTGACCTCAAACGTTGGTGGCGATGAGCAGTTCTTC	CSVTSNVGGDEQFF
-	-	12	TRBV27	TRBJ1-1	TGTGCCAGCAGTTTATCGGAAGGGAATGCTTTCTTT	CASSLSEGNAFF
TRBD1	-	14	TRBV19	TRBJ2-7	TGTGCCAGTCGTGGGGACAGCAAATACTACGAGCAGTACTTC	CASRGDSKYYEQYF
TRBD2	-	19	TRBV7-9	TRBJ2-2	TGTGCCAGCAGCCCCCGACCGGGACTAGCGGGAGAGAACACCGGGGAGCTGTTTTTT	CASSPRPGLAGENTGELFF
-	-	13	TRBV5-5	TRBJ2-1	TGTGCCAGCAGCTTGGCCAGGGAAAATGAGCAGTTCTTC	CASSLARENEQFF
-	-	13	TRBV5-6	TRBJ1-2	TGTGCCAGCAGCTTGCAGGGCGCCTATGGCTACACCTTC	CASSLQGAYGYTF
TRBD1	-	19	TRBV4-1	TRBJ2-5	TGCGCCAGCAGCCTCGGATCGGGACAGGGCACGTTGGTACGAGAGACCCAGTACTTC	CASSLGSGQGTLVRETQYF